This T cell receptor beta chain was sequenced for a study of shared clonotypes between healthy human individuals. Only in-frame clones appear in the TCRdb table, and some are missing; sequencing was by immunoSEQ multiplex PCR. The table lists under 1,900,000 clones, approximately 98.5% of them singletons, with over 0.3% in the top ten. Notes on this clone: Its antigen remains unknown.

V shed 3 bases and J shed 0 bases, with 8 bases lying between them. CDR1 is SGHVS, CDR2 FQNEAQ, per germline. The CDR3 runs 15 residues. Study-wide results and limits: What naive subsets generally showed was a larger estimated richness than memory subsets showed. The study found lower generation probabilities in non-shared clonotypes than in those shared by all four donors.

The clonotype was recovered from a man aged 25 to 45 in good health. Material for sequencing was naive CD4+ T cells sorted from blood. Subset noted: CD45RA+ positively selected. The chain combines TRBV7-8 with TRBJ2-2; D is ambiguous. The CDR3 here is CASSFRRTNTGELFF. In DNA, the CDR3 is TGTGCCAGCAGCTTCCGTCGTACGAACACCGGGGAGCTGTTTTTT. Based on the CDR3 plus reference TRBV7-8 and TRBJ2-2, the full variable domain is GAGVSQSPRYKVAKRGQDVALRCDPISGHVSLFWYQQALGQGPEFLTYFQNEAQLDKSGLPSDRFFAERPEGSVSTLKIQRTQQEDSAVYLCASSFRRTNTGELFFGEGSRLTVL.